The entry below describes one TCR beta chain. This sample stems from a study of T cell responses to AZD1222 COVID-19 vaccine. Libraries were prepared by immunoSEQ multiplex PCR; TCRdb keeps only in-frame clonotypes and omits some of them. The table lists under 150,000 clones, 88% of them singletons. The specimen was peripheral blood, collected 28 days after the second AZD1222 dose. The sequence came from an adult who received the AZD1222 COVID-19 vaccine.

CDR3 in DNA: TGTGCCAGCAGCACCGGACAAAGGTCCGATTCACCCCTCCACTTT. It encodes CASSTGQRSDSPLHF. The chain recombines TRBV7-8 with TRBJ1-6; perhaps TRBD1 as D (5 bases). Between the trimmed V and J ends, which lost 5 bases and 8 bases, there was a span of 16 bases. From germline, CDR1 is SGHVS and CDR2 FQNEAQ. The CDR3 runs to 15 residues.